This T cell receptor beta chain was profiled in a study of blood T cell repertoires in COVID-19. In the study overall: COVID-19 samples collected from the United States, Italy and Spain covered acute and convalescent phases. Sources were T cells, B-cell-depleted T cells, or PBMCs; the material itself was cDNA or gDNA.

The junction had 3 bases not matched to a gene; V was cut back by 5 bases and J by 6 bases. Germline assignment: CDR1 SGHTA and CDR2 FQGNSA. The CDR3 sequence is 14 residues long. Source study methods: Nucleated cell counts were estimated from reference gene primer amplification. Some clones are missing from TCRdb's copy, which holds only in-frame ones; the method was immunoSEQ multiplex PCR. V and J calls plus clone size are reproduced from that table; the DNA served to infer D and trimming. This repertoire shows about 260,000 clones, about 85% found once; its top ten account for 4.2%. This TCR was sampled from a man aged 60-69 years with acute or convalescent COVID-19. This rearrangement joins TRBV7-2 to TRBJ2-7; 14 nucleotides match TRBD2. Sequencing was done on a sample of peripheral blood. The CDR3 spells CASSLGLAGAEQYF. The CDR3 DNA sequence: TGTGCCAGCAGCCTGGGACTAGCGGGAGCCGAGCAGTACTTC.